The 26 T cell receptor beta chains listed next were all sequenced from one sample in a study of graft-versus-host responses after intestinal transplantation. No antigens are known for them. Assay: immunoSEQ multiplex PCR; the TCRdb copy retains only in-frame clones and omits some. The sample includes tens of thousands of clones, around 90% of them seen just once. The specimen was unstimulated CD8+ T cells sorted from spleen or lymph node cells, collected before transplant. Receptors originate from a human donor who was the organ donor for an intestinal transplant.

This clone is a singleton in its sample. At one of its ends the junction is not consistent with the germline gene, which may arise from a read error. In the same sample, other DNA sequences code for this CDR3. The chain uses TRBV29-1 and TRBJ2-3, with D possibly matching TRBD2 (5 bases). CDR1 is SQVTM and CDR2 is ANQGSEA in the germline V gene. This CDR3 is 16 amino acids long. The DNA of the CDR3 is TGTAGCGTTGACTCCATAATAGCAGGTACTAGAGATACGCAGTATTTT. Translating gives CSVDSIIAGTRDTQYF.

The chain carries TRBV30 and TRBJ1-2; TRBD1 matches at 10 bases. The CDR3 is 14 amino acids. V dropped 5 bases and J dropped 4; count of bases not matched to a gene: 7. Germline V gene lookup returns CDR1 GTSNPN and CDR2 SVGIG (reference sequence). DNA of the CDR3: TGTGCCTGGGGTAGACAGGGGGCTAGCTATGGCTACACCTTC. It is translated as CAWGRQGASYGYTF.

The gene calls are TRBV5-6 and TRBJ2-5, with a possible D match to TRBD2 (6 bases). Germline-derived CDR1 and CDR2 are SGHDT and YYEEEE. The V gene lost 2 bases and the J gene lost 2 bases, with 13 bases spanning the gap. The CDR3 is made up of 15 amino acids. The CDR3 bases are TGTGCCAGCAGCTTTGTTGGGGGGAAACAAGAGACCCAGTACTTC. This translates into CASSFVGGKQETQYF.

This clone is a singleton in its sample. V and J are TRBV5-8 and TRBJ2-7, with 12 positions matching TRBD1. This CDR3 is 16 amino acids long. The trim removed 2 bases at V and 7 bases at J, leaving 10 bases unmatched. Per the germline V gene, CDR1 is SGHTS and CDR2 is YDEGEE. DNA of the CDR3: TGTGCCAGCAGCTTTTTACGGGACAGGGGGCTTGGGGAGCAGTACGTC. It specifies CASSFLRDRGLGEQYV.

V gene TRBV27 combines with J gene TRBJ2-3; 7 positions agree with TRBD2. The V gene end was trimmed by 7 bases and the J gene end by 5 bases; junction bases not matched to a gene: 9. The CDR3 sequence is 14 residues long. CDR1 and CDR2 (germline): MNHEY, SMNVEV (reference sequence). The CDR3: CASTGRASEDTQYF. CDR3 sequence (DNA): TGTGCCAGCACAGGGAGGGCTAGCGAAGATACGCAGTATTTT.

This clone has a single count. V gene TRBV2 combines with J gene TRBJ2-3; maybe TRBD1 (5 bases). The CDR3 runs to 15 residues. Germline V gene lookup returns CDR1 SNHLY and CDR2 FYNNEI. With 4 bases removed from V and 0 bases from J, the gap between germline ends came to 11 bases. The CDR3 sequence: CASSADTLSTDTQYF. The CDR3 DNA is TGTGCCAGCAGTGCGGACACCCTTAGCACAGATACGCAGTATTTT.

This clone was detected only a few times. The chain uses TRBV6-5 and TRBJ1-1; D might be TRBD1 (5 bases). This CDR3 spans 14 amino acids. Deletions cut 7 bases from V and 4 bases from J, with 16 bases between. Germline-derived CDR1 and CDR2 are MNHEY and SVGAGI. CDR3 protein: CASNVGASGTEAFF. CDR3 bases: TGTGCCAGCAACGTAGGGGCCAGTGGCACTGAAGCTTTCTTT.

The chain is built from TRBV14 and TRBJ2-5, with TRBD2 matching over 10 bases. CDR3 length: 16 amino acids. The germline gives CDR1 SGHDN, CDR2 FVKESK. The junction had 9 bases not matched to a gene; V was cut back by 4 bases and J by 4 bases. CDR3 DNA: TGTGCCAGCAGCCCTCTGACTAGCGGGTTCGGAGAGACCCAGTACTTC. Residues: CASSPLTSGFGETQYF.

This clone was seen a single time. CDR3 DNA sequence: TGCGCCAGCAGCTTGTCTAGCGGGGGCCGCTACGAGCAGTACGTC. Translated, it gives CASSLSSGGRYEQYV. V and J are TRBV5-1 and TRBJ2-7; 10 nucleotides align to TRBD2. Per germline, CDR1 SGHRS and CDR2 YFSETQ. V shed 1 base, J shed 3 bases, and the junction held 4 bases outside the gene matches. The CDR3 totals 15 residues.

The chain combines TRBV2 with TRBJ2-6; D is perhaps TRBD1 (5 bases). V lost 7 bases and J 2 bases, leaving 12 bases between the germline ends. CDR1 SNHLY and CDR2 FYNNEI come from the germline V gene. The CDR3 contains 15 residues. The CDR3 region is CASIQGNAGANVLTF. The CDR3 coding sequence is TGTGCCAGCATTCAGGGAAACGCTGGGGCCAACGTCCTGACTTTC.

This sequence joins TRBV2 and TRBJ1-6, with 8 positions matching TRBD1. The CDR3 is 15 residues long. The germline CDR1 and CDR2 sequences are SNHLY and FYNNEI. The V and J ends lost 7 bases and 4 bases, in that order; junction bases with no gene match: 6. Here the CDR3 DNA reads TGTGCCAGCAATGCAGGGGGCCCTTATAATTCACCCCTCCACTTT. Translating it yields CASNAGGPYNSPLHF. The entire variable domain, with the rest obtained from reference TRBV2 and TRBJ1-6, is as follows: EPEVTQTPSHQVTQMGQEVILRCVPISNHLYFYWYRQILGQKVEFLVSFYNNEISEKSEIFDDQFSVERPDGSNFTLKIRSTKLEDSAMYFCASNAGGPYNSPLHFGNGTRLTVT.

The rearrangement links TRBV7-8 to TRBJ2-7; TRBD1 agrees at 8 bases. Germline V lookup: CDR1 SGHVS, CDR2 FQNEAQ. J gave up 4 bases and V 5 bases, and 10 bases lay outside the gene matches. This CDR3 is 15 amino acids long. The CDR3 DNA is TGTGCCAGCAGCCATACCCGGGACAGGACGTACGAGCAGTACGTC. It translates to CASSHTRDRTYEQYV.

The chain employs TRBV27 and TRBJ2-3; 8 bases are shared with TRBD1. Germline V CDR1 and CDR2: MNHEY, SMNVEV (reference sequence). The CDR3 runs to 15 residues. V lost 5 bases and J lost 1; bases outside the gene matches: 5. CDR3 in DNA: TGTGCCAGCAGTCCTGGACAGGGAGGCACAGATACGCAGTATTTT. Its translation is CASSPGQGGTDTQYF.

This clone was counted once. CDR3 DNA: TGTGCCAGCAGCTTGTACATGACAGTGGACGATGAGCAGTTCTTC. Translating gives CASSLYMTVDDEQFF. V and J are TRBV7-6 and TRBJ2-1; weak D call: TRBD1 (5 bases). The V end lost 3 bases, the J end lost 8 bases, and 17 bases lay between the germline ends. The CDR3 is 15 amino acids. Germline values: CDR1 SGHVS, CDR2 FNYEAQ.

This clone was seen a handful of times. The genes are TRBV28 and TRBJ1-5; D remains ambiguous. Trimming removed 2 bases from V and 4 bases from J, with 6 bases in between. The CDR3 has 13 amino acids. Germline-derived CDR1 and CDR2 are MDHEN and SYDVKM. As DNA, the CDR3 is TGTGCCAGCAGTTTAGCTATAAATCAGCCCCAGCATTTT. Its translation: CASSLAINQPQHF.

The J gene is TRBJ1-6, the V gene TRBV15; D is uncertain. CDR1 LNHNV and CDR2 YYDKDF come from the germline V gene (reference sequence). Trimming removed 3 bases from V and 1 base from J, with 10 bases in between. The length of the CDR3 is 16 residues. In nucleotides, the CDR3 is TGTGCCACCAGCAGCACGGGGAATTCCTATAATTCACCCCTCCACTTT. It is translated as CATSSTGNSYNSPLHF.

The chain combines TRBV6-5 with TRBJ1-6; the match to TRBD1 covers 11 bases. Germline lookup yields CDR1 MNHEY and CDR2 SVGAGI. This CDR3 contains 14 residues. V was clipped by 5 bases and J by 10 bases; unmatched bases: 4. The CDR3 DNA sequence: TGTGCCAGCAGTGGACAGGGGGCTGGGTCACCCCTCCACTTT. Translation: CASSGQGAGSPLHF.

This clone was seen once. V and J are TRBV9 and TRBJ1-6; 10 bases line up with TRBD1. Trimming cost V 3 bases and J 6 bases; bases outside gene matches: 12. This CDR3 comprises 18 residues. CDR1 is SGDLS, CDR2 YYNGEE, per germline. This CDR3 reads CASSAGQGETTSNSPLHF. Here the CDR3 DNA reads TGTGCCAGCAGCGCCGGACAGGGGGAGACCACATCTAATTCACCCCTCCACTTT.

This chain connects TRBV4-2 to TRBJ1-2; TRBD1 aligns across 10 bases. The CDR3 covers 13 residues. The germline V gene encodes CDR1 LGHNA and CDR2 YNFKEQ. V dropped 1 base and J dropped 7; count of bases not matched to a gene: 0. CDR3 amino acids: CASSQGDRGGYTF. The DNA of the CDR3 is TGTGCCAGCAGCCAAGGGGACAGGGGTGGCTACACCTTC.

The chain recombines TRBV28 with TRBJ1-6; D perhaps matches TRBD1 (5 bases). V was shortened by 1 base and J by 15 bases, with 10 bases between the two germline ends. The CDR3 sequence is 12 residues long. CDR1 and CDR2 (germline): MDHEN, SYDVKM. CDR3 region: CASSLYGGLLHF. The CDR3 DNA is TGTGCCAGCAGTTTATATGGGGGACTCCTCCACTTT.

The gene calls are TRBV10-3 and TRBJ1-5; D is uncertain. V was clipped by 6 bases and J by 5 bases, with 11 bases between them. CDR3 size: 13 residues. Germline V CDR1 and CDR2: ENHRY, SYGVKD. CDR3 sequence: CAIRRTEDQPQHF. CDR3 nucleotide sequence: TGTGCCATCAGGCGAACAGAAGATCAGCCCCAGCATTTT.

The chain couples TRBV27 to TRBJ2-7, with TRBD1 matching 8 bases. Losses at the gene ends were 5 bases for V and 5 bases for J; bases not matched to a gene: 8. This CDR3 is built from 14 residues. The V gene's germline CDR1 is MNHEY and CDR2 SMNVEV (reference sequence). In DNA form, the CDR3 reads TGTGCCAGCAGTCCCAATCGACAGGGGCACGAGCAGTACGTC. Its translation: CASSPNRQGHEQYV.

V and J are TRBV27 and TRBJ1-1; D is unresolved. Trimming cost V 5 bases and J 4 bases, with 14 bases left between them. Germline V gene data show CDR1 as MNHEY and CDR2 as SMNVEV (reference sequence). This CDR3 is built from 14 residues. CDR3 bases: TGTGCCAGCAGTCTTCTGCGGTTCGGCACTGAAGCTTTCTTT. It specifies CASSLLRFGTEAFF.

The chain is built from TRBV25-1 and TRBJ1-4; D perhaps matches TRBD1 (6 bases). The length of the CDR3 is 14 residues. Trimming took off 5 bases at V and 6 bases at J, with 13 bases between the two ends. Germline V gene sequence: CDR1 MGHDK, CDR2 SYGVNS. The CDR3 sequence is CASSPRGAYEKLFF. The CDR3 DNA is TGTGCCAGCAGTCCCAGGGGCGCGTATGAAAAACTGTTTTTT.

The DNA of the CDR3 is TGTGCCAGCAGTAACACAGGGGGTGAAAATGAAAAACTGTTTTTT. Translation gives CASSNTGGENEKLFF. J is TRBJ1-4 and V is TRBV6-5; 8 nucleotides line up with TRBD1. The V gene end was trimmed by 5 bases and the J gene end by 5 bases; junction bases not matched to a gene: 7. This CDR3 spans 15 amino acids. Germline V gene lookup returns CDR1 MNHEY and CDR2 SVGAGI.

The chain combines TRBV4-1 with TRBJ1-6; maybe TRBD1 (6 bases). The V and J ends lost 8 bases and 8 bases respectively, with 16 bases between them. Germline values: CDR1 MGHRA, CDR2 YSYEKL. CDR3 length: 14 amino acids. CDR3 residues: CASERGQGHSPLHF. The CDR3 region has the DNA TGCGCCAGCGAGCGGGGGCAGGGACATTCACCCCTCCACTTT.